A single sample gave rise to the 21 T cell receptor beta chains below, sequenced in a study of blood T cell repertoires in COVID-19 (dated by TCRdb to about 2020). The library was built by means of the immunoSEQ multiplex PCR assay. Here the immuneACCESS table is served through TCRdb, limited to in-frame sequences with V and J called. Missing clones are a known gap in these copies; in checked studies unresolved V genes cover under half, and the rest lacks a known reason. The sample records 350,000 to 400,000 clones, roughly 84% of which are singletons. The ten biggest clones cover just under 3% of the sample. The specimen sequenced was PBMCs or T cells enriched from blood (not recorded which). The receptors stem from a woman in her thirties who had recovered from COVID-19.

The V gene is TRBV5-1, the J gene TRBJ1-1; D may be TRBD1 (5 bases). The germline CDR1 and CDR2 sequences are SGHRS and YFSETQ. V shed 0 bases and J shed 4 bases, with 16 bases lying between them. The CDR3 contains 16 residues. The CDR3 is CASSLALPGTGTEAFF. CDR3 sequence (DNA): TGCGCCAGCAGCTTGGCTCTCCCCGGGACTGGCACTGAAGCTTTCTTT.

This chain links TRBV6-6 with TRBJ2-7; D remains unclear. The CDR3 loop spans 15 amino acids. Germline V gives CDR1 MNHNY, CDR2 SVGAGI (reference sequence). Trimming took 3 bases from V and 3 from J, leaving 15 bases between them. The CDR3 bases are TGTGCCAGCAGTTATGACCGGAGCCCAAACTACGAGCAGTACTTC. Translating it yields CASSYDRSPNYEQYF.

CDR3 amino acids: CASSGSGRYEQYF. The DNA for the CDR3 is TGTGCCAGCAGTGGCAGCGGGCGCTACGAGCAGTACTTC. The rearrangement links TRBV2 to TRBJ2-7, with a possible D match to TRBD2 (6 bases). Looked up from germline, CDR1 is SNHLY and CDR2 is FYNNEI. The length of the CDR3 is 13 residues. Trimming took off 4 bases at V and 3 bases at J, with 10 bases between the two ends.

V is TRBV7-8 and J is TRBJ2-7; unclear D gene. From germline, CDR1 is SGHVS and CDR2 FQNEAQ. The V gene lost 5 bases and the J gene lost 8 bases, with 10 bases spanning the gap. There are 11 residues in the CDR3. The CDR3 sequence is CASSLLNKQYF. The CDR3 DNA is TGTGCCAGCAGCCTGTTAAACAAGCAGTACTTC.

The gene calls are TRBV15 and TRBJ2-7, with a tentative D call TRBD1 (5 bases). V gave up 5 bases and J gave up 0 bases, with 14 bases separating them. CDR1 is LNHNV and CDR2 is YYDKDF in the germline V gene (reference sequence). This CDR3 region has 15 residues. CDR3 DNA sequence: TGTGCCACCAGCCTCCGGAAGGGGCTCTCCTACGAGCAGTACTTC. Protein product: CATSLRKGLSYEQYF.

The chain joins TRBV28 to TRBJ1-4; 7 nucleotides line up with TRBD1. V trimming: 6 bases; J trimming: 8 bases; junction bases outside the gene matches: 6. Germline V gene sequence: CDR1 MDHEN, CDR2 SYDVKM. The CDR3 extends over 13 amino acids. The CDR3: CASRRQGTEKLFF. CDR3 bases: TGTGCCAGCAGGAGACAGGGAACGGAAAAACTGTTTTTT.

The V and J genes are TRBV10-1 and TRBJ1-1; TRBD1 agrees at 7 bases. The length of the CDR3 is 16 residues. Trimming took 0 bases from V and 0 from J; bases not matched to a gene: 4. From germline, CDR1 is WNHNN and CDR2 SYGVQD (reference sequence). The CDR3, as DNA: TGCGCCAGCAGTGAGTCGGGACAGCTATTGAACACTGAAGCTTTCTTT. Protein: CASSESGQLLNTEAFF.

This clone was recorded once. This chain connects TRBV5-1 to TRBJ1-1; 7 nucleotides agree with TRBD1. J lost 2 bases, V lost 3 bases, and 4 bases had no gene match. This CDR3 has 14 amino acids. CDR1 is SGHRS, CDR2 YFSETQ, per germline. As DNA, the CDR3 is TGCGCCAGCAGCTGGGGGGACAGAAACACTGAAGCTTTCTTT. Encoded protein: CASSWGDRNTEAFF. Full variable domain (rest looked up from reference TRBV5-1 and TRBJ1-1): KAGVTQTPRYLIKTRGQQVTLSCSPISGHRSVSWYQQTPGQGLQFLFEYFSETQRNKGNFPGRFSGRQFSNSRSEMNVSTLELGDSALYLCASSWGDRNTEAFFGQGTRLTVV.

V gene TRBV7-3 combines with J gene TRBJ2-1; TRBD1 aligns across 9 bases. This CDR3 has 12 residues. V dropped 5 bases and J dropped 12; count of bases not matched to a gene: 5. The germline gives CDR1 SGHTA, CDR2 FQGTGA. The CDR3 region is CASSRGTGSQFF. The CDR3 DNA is TGTGCCAGCAGCCGGGGGACAGGGTCGCAGTTCTTC.

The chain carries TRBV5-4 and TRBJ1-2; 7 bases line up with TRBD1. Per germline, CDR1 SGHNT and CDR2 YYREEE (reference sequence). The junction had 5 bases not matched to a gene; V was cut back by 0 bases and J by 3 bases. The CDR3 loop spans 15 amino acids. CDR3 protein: CASSLEGGRDYGYTF. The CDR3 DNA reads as TGTGCCAGCAGCTTGGAAGGGGGCAGGGACTATGGCTACACCTTC.

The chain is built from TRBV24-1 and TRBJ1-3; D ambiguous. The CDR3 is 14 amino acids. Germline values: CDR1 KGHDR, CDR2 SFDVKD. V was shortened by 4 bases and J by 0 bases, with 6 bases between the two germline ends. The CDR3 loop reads CATSDSLSGNTIYF. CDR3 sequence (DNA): TGTGCCACCAGTGACTCTCTCTCTGGAAACACCATATATTTT.

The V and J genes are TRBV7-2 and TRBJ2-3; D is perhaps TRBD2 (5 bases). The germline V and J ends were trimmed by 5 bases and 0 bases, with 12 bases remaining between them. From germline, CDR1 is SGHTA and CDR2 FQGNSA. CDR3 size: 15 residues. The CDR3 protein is CASSLERASTDTQYF. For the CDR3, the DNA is TGTGCCAGCAGCCTAGAGAGGGCTAGCACAGATACGCAGTATTTT.

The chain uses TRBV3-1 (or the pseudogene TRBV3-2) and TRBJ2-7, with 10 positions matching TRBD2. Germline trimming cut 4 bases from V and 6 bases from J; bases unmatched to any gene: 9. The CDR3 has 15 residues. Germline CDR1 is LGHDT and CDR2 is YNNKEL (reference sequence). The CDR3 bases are TGTGCCAGCAGCCCCCCGCGAAGCGGGAGGGGCGAGCAGTACTTC. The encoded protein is CASSPPRSGRGEQYF.

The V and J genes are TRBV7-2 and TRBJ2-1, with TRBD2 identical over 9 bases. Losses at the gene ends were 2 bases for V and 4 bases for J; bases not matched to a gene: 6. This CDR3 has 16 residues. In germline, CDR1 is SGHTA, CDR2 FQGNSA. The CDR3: CASSLFALAGYNEQFF. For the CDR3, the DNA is TGTGCCAGCAGCTTATTTGCGCTAGCGGGGTACAATGAGCAGTTCTTC.

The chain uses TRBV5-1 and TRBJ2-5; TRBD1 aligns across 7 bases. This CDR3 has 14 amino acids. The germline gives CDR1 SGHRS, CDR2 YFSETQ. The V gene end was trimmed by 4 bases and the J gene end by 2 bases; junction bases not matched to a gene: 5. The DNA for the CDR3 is TGCGCCAGCAGCGTGGGGACAGTACAAGAGACCCAGTACTTC. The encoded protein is CASSVGTVQETQYF.

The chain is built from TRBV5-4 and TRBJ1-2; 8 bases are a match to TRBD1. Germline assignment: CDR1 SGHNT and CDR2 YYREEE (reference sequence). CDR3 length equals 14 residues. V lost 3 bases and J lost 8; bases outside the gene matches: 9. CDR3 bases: TGTGCCAGCAGCTGGACCCAGGGGGCAGGGGGCTACACCTTC. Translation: CASSWTQGAGGYTF. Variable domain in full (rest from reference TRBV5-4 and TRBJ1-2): ETGVTQSPTHLIKTRGQQVTLRCSSQSGHNTVSWYQQALGQGPQFIFQYYREEENGRGNFPPRFSGLQFPNYSSELNVNALELDDSALYLCASSWTQGAGGYTFGSGTRLTVV.

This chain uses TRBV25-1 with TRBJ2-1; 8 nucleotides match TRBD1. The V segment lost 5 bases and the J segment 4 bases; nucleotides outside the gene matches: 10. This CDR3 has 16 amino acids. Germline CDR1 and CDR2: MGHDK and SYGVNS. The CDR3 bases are TGTGCCAGCAGTCTAAACCGGGACAGGCCGTACAATGAGCAGTTCTTC. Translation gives CASSLNRDRPYNEQFF.

In nucleotides, the CDR3 is TGTGCCAGCAGTGAAGTCGTAGGGGGGGGGCAGCCCCAGCATTTT. This sequence encodes CASSEVVGGGQPQHF. The rearrangement links TRBV6-1 to TRBJ1-5, with D possibly matching TRBD1 (6 bases). The CDR3 runs to 15 residues. From germline, CDR1 is MNHNS and CDR2 SASEGT. V lost 1 base and J lost 7, with 14 bases in between.

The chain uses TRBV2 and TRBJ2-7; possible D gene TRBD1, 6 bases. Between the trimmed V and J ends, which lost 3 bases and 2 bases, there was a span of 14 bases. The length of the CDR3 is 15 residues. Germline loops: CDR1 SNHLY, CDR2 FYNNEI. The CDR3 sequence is CASSDRQGTTYEQYF. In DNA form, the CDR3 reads TGTGCCAGCAGTGACAGGCAGGGGACAACCTACGAGCAGTACTTC.

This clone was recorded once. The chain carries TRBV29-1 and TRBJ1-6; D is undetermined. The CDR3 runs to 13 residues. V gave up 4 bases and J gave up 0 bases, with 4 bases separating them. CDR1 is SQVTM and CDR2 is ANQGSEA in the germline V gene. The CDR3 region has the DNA TGCAGCGTTGGGCCCTCCTATAATTCACCCCTCCACTTT. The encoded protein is CSVGPSYNSPLHF.

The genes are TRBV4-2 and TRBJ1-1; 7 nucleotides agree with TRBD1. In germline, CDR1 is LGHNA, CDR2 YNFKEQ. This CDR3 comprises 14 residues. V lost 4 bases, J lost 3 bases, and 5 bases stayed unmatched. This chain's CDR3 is CASSLTGDDTEAFF. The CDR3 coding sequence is TGTGCCAGCAGCCTAACAGGGGATGACACTGAAGCTTTCTTT.